This T cell receptor beta chain stems from a study of beta chain features in type 1 diabetes. This clone was seen a few times. The investigators reverse transcribed all of the isolated RNA, so they sequenced expressed TCRB transcripts. The data were produced by immunoSEQ multiplex PCR, yet TCRdb's version contains in-frame clones alone and is incomplete. This sample has more than 130,000 clones, with 6.9% found just once. The length of the CDR3 is 15 residues. The J segment lost 6 bases and the V segment lost 3 bases, leaving 11 bases of the junction unmatched. Germline V gene lookup returns CDR1 SGHTA and CDR2 FQGNSA.

The chain combines TRBV7-2 with TRBJ2-7; 7 nucleotides match TRBD1. This receptor was obtained from a woman aged 25 to 39 in good health. Sequenced: central memory CD4+ T cells from blood. CDR3 loop: CASSFTRTGPSEQYF. The CDR3 coding sequence is TGTGCCAGCAGCTTCACGAGGACAGGACCAAGCGAGCAGTACTTC.